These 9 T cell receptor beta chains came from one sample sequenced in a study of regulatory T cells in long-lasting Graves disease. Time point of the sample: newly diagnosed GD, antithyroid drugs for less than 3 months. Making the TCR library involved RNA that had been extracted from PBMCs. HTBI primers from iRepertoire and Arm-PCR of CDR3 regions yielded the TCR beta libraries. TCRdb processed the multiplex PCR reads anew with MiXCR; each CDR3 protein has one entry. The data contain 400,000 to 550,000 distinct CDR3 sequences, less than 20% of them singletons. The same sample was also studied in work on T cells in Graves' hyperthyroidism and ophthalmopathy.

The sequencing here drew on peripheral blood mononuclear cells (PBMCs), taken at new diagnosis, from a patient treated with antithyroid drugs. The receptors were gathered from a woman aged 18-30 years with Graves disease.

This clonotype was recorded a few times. DNA of the CDR3: TGCGCCAGCAGCCAAGAGCCGGTTACAGGGAACACTGAAGCTTTCTTT. Translating it yields CASSQEPVTGNTEAFF. The chain uses TRBV4-1 and TRBJ1-1; tentative D call: TRBD1 (5 bases). The germline gives CDR1 MGHRA, CDR2 YSYEKL. V was cut by 0 bases and J by 1 base, with 12 bases left in between. This CDR3 has 16 amino acids.

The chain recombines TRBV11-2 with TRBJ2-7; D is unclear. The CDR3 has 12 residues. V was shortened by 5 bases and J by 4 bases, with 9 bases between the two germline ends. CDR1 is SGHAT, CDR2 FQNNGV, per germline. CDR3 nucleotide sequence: TGTGCCAGCAGCCCGAATTTTTACGAGCAGTACTTC. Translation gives CASSPNFYEQYF. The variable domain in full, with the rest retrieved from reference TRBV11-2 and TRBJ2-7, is EAGVAQSPRYKIIEKRQSVAFWCNPISGHATLYWYQQILGQGPKLLIQFQNNGVVDDSQLPKDRFSAERLKGVDSTLKIQPAKLEDSAVYLCASSPNFYEQYFGPGTRLTVT.

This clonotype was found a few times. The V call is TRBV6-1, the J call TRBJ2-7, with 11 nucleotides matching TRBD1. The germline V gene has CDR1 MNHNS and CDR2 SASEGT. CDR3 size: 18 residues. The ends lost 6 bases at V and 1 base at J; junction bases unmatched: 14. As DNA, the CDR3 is TGTGCCAGCAGCCCTCAGTTAGCTGGGACAGGGGGATCCTACGAGCAGTACTTC. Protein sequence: CASSPQLAGTGGSYEQYF.

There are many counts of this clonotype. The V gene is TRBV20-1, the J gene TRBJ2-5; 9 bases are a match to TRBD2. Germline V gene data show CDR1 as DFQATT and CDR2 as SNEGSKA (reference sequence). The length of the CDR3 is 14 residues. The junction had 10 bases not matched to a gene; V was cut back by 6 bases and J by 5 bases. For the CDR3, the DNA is TGCAGTGCCCTTTCGGGACTAGCTTCCGAGACCCAGTACTTC. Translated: CSALSGLASETQYF.

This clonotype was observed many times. Here the CDR3 DNA reads TGTGCCAGCAGGTCCCCTGCGGGAGGCGTCAATGAGCAGTTCTTC. This sequence encodes CASRSPAGGVNEQFF. The chain has TRBV12-3 or TRBV12-4 and TRBJ2-1, with TRBD2 matching 8 bases. The V gene end was trimmed by 6 bases and the J gene end by 6 bases; junction bases not matched to a gene: 10. The CDR3 has 15 amino acids.

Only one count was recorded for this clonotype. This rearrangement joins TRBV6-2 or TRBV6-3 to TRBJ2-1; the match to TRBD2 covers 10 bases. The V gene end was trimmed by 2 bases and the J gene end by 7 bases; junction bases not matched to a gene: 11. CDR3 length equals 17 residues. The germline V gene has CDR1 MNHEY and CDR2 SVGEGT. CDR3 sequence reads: CASSYSPLAGEGNEQFF. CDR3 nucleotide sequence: TGTGCCAGCAGTTACAGCCCTCTAGCGGGAGAGGGAAATGAGCAGTTCTTC.

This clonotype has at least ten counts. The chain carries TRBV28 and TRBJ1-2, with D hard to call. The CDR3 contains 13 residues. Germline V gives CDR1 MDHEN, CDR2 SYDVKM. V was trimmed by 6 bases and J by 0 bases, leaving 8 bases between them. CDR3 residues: CASRPPPNYGYTF. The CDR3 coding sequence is TGTGCCAGCAGACCACCCCCTAACTATGGCTACACCTTC.

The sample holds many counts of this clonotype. The CDR3 region has the DNA TGCAGTGCAACGGCCAGGATAGCGGACAGCTCCTACAATGAGCAGTTCTTC. It translates to CSATARIADSSYNEQFF. V gene TRBV20-1 combines with J gene TRBJ2-1; perhaps D is TRBD1 or TRBD2 (6 bases each). This CDR3 is 17 amino acids long. V lost 6 bases and J lost 0, with 21 bases in between. Germline V gene lookup returns CDR1 DFQATT and CDR2 SNEGSKA (reference sequence).

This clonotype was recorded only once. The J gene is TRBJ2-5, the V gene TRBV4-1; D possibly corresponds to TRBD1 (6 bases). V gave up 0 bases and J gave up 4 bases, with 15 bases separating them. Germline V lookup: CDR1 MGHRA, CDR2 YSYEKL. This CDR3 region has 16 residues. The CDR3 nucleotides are TGCGCCAGCAGCCAAGAGGGGTCAGGGACAAGAGAGACCCAGTACTTC. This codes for CASSQEGSGTRETQYF.